This T cell receptor (beta chain) was recorded in a study of PD-1 blockade in classical Hodgkin lymphoma. Study-level results: Whoever responded completely had baseline diversity much like that seen in newly diagnosed patients.

In germline, CDR1 is MNHNY, CDR2 SVGAGI (reference sequence). CDR3 length: 13 residues. J lost 2 bases, V lost 5 bases, and 2 bases had no gene match. Of note for this clone: As yet, its antigen is unknown.

The assay was immunoSEQ multiplex PCR, and TCRdb's table has in-frame clones only and misses some. The table records nearly 55,000 clones, over 70% of them present only once. Relapse after autologous stem cell transplantation occurred in every patient, and brentuximab vedotin exposure varied. Sequenced material: peripheral blood mononuclear cells (PBMCs), taken at baseline. The chain combines TRBV6-6 with TRBJ2-7, with TRBD1 identical over 8 bases. This clonotype was obtained from a human donor with classical Hodgkin lymphoma. The CDR3 DNA reads TGTGCCAGCAGTAGCAGGGGGCCCTACGAGCAGTACGTC. This sequence encodes CASSSRGPYEQYV.